One TCR beta chain is described in this entry. This entry belongs to a study of blood T cell repertoires in COVID-19. In the study overall: The origin of the acute and convalescent COVID-19 samples was the United States, Italy and Spain.

Germline-derived CDR1 and CDR2 are MGHDK and SYGVNS. V gave up 5 bases and J gave up 4 bases, with 11 bases separating them. The CDR3 is made up of 13 amino acids. Measured with immunoSEQ multiplex PCR; TCRdb has only the in-frame clones, and not every one. The sample lists approximately 350,000 clones, roughly 87% occurring once. Recruits, aged roughly 18 to 95 years, lived in 25 or so US areas. Participant-reported clinical history was the basis for cohort assignment. The chain is built from TRBV25-1 and TRBJ1-2, with D possibly TRBD1 on 6 matching bases. The receptor was derived from a woman in her 50s who had recovered from COVID-19. Sequencing was performed on PBMCs or T cells enriched from blood (not recorded which). CDR3 loop: CASSPMGAYGYTF. Written as DNA, the CDR3 is TGTGCCAGCAGTCCAATGGGGGCCTATGGCTACACCTTC.